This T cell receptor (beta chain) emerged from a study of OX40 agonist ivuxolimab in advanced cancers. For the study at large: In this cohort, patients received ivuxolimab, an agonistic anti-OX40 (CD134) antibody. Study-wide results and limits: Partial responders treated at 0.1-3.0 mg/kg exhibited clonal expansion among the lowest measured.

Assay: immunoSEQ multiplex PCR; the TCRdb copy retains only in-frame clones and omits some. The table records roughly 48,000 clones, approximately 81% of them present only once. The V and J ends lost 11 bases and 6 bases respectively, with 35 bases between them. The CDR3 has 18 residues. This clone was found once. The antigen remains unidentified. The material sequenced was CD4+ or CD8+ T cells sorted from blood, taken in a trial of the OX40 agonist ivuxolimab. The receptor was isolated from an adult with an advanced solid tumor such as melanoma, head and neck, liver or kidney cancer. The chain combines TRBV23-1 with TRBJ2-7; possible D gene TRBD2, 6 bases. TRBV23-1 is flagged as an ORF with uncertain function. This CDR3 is CAGLLTTSAGSEGLEQYF. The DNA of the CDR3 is TGCGCCGGGCTGCTAACCACTTCGGCGGGGAGCGAGGGGCTCGAGCAGTACTTC.